The 30 T cell receptor beta chains reported below all come from one sample, sequenced in a study of blood T cell repertoires in COVID-19. Method: immunoSEQ multiplex PCR; TCRdb's copy keeps in-frame clones and lacks some. The profile shows over 70,000 clones, 80% to 90% of them singletons. Sequencing was done on a sample of peripheral blood. The receptor set was obtained from a human donor in a cohort sampled during active COVID-19.

This clone was counted between two and nine times. CDR3 region: CASSPPGLHTGELFF. The CDR3 bases are TGTGCCAGCAGTCCCCCGGGACTTCACACCGGGGAGCTGTTTTTT. The V gene is TRBV28, the J gene TRBJ2-2; maybe TRBD2 (6 bases). From germline, CDR1 is MDHEN and CDR2 SYDVKM. V dropped 5 bases and J dropped 3 bases, with 13 bases sitting between them. The CDR3 is made up of 15 amino acids.

The chain joins TRBV5-4 to TRBJ2-5; TRBD2 matches at 9 bases. The CDR3 has 15 residues. Germline values: CDR1 SGHNT, CDR2 YYREEE (reference sequence). V dropped 0 bases and J dropped 4; count of bases not matched to a gene: 4. In nucleotides, the CDR3 is TGTGCCAGCAGCTTGGTAGGCGGGAGGGGAGAGACCCAGTACTTC. This codes for CASSLVGGRGETQYF. Looking up the rest from reference TRBV5-4 and TRBJ2-5 gives the full variable domain: ETGVTQSPTHLIKTRGQQVTLRCSSQSGHNTVSWYQQALGQGPQFIFQYYREEENGRGNFPPRFSGLQFPNYSSELNVNALELDDSALYLCASSLVGGRGETQYFGPGTRLLVL.

CDR3 residues: CASSYDRGVPNEQFF. Written as DNA, the CDR3 is TGTGCCAGCAGCTATGACCGGGGGGTGCCCAATGAGCAGTTCTTC. The chain employs TRBV7-8 and TRBJ2-1; 7 nucleotides match TRBD2. With 4 bases clipped from V and 6 bases from J, the junction kept 9 bases outside the gene matches. Germline values: CDR1 SGHVS, CDR2 FQNEAQ. The CDR3 runs 15 residues.

V gene TRBV30 combines with J gene TRBJ2-7; 10 positions agree with TRBD2. The CDR3 runs to 12 residues. The germline V gene encodes CDR1 GTSNPN and CDR2 SVGIG (reference sequence). J gave up 4 bases and V 4 bases, and 1 base lay outside the gene matches. CDR3 region: CAWTSGGYEQYF. CDR3 DNA: TGTGCCTGGACTAGCGGGGGATACGAGCAGTACTTC.

The V gene is TRBV3-1 (or the pseudogene TRBV3-2), the J gene TRBJ1-1, with D unclear. Germline lookup yields CDR1 LGHDT and CDR2 YNNKEL (reference sequence). V shed 0 bases and J shed 0 bases, with 5 bases lying between them. The CDR3 length is 14 residues. The CDR3 DNA sequence: TGTGCCAGCAGCCAAGACTACCTGAACACTGAAGCTTTCTTT. Amino acids: CASSQDYLNTEAFF.

The chain combines TRBV10-3 with TRBJ2-3, with D perhaps TRBD2 (6 bases). The V end lost 4 bases, the J end lost 4 bases, and 9 bases lay between the germline ends. The CDR3 loop spans 13 amino acids. Germline V gene data show CDR1 as ENHRY and CDR2 as SYGVKD. The CDR3 nucleotides read TGTGCCATCAGTGCCCCGGGGGCAGATACGCAGTATTTT. It is translated as CAISAPGADTQYF.

This sequence joins TRBV6-5 and TRBJ2-5; TRBD2 is a possible D gene (6 bases). Per the germline V gene, CDR1 is MNHEY and CDR2 is SVGAGI. V lost 3 bases to trimming and J lost 3 bases, with 11 bases between them. The CDR3 loop spans 14 amino acids. In DNA form, the CDR3 reads TGTGCCAGCAGTTATCGGTGGAGGGAAGAGACCCAGTACTTC. Amino acid sequence: CASSYRWREETQYF.

V and J are TRBV29-1 and TRBJ2-5; 16 nucleotides align to TRBD2. The CDR3 extends over 15 amino acids. Germline assignment: CDR1 SQVTM and CDR2 ANQGSEA. Losses at the gene ends were 8 bases for V and 4 bases for J; bases not matched to a gene: 7. The CDR3 loop reads CSRGLAGGPGETQYF. The CDR3 bases are TGCAGCCGGGGACTAGCGGGAGGGCCAGGAGAGACCCAGTACTTC.

J is TRBJ2-7 and V is TRBV11-2, with 7 positions matching TRBD1. This CDR3 spans 15 amino acids. V was clipped by 5 bases and J by 4 bases; unmatched bases: 11. Germline V CDR1 and CDR2: SGHAT, FQNNGV. CDR3 DNA sequence: TGTGCCAGCAGCCGTACCGACGGGACAGCTTACGAGCAGTACTTC. Its protein product is CASSRTDGTAYEQYF.

The V gene is TRBV3-1 (or the pseudogene TRBV3-2), the J gene TRBJ2-7; D gene unclear. Trimming left V 5 bases short and J 3 bases short, with 8 bases between. Germline V gene sequence: CDR1 LGHDT, CDR2 YNNKEL (reference sequence). The CDR3 has 12 residues. CDR3 protein: CASSSRHYEQYF. In DNA, the CDR3 is TGTGCCAGCAGCTCGAGGCACTACGAGCAGTACTTC.

This clone turned up a few times. CDR3 coding DNA: TGTGCCAGTAGTTGGGGGGTCAATGAGCAGTTCTTC. This sequence encodes CASSWGVNEQFF. The chain combines TRBV19 with TRBJ2-1, with TRBD2 as a possible D gene (6 bases). The germline V gene has CDR1 LNHDA and CDR2 SQIVND (reference sequence). The germline V and J ends were trimmed by 5 bases and 6 bases, with 8 bases remaining between them. The CDR3 totals 12 residues. Drawing the rest from reference TRBV19 and TRBJ2-1, the complete variable domain is DGGITQSPKYLFRKEGQNVTLSCEQNLNHDAMYWYRQDPGQGLRLIYYSQIVNDFQKGDIAEGYSVSREKKESFPLTVTSAQKNPTAFYLCASSWGVNEQFFGPGTRLTVL.

The genes are TRBV29-1 and TRBJ2-6, with no clear D. Per germline, CDR1 SQVTM and CDR2 ANQGSEA. The CDR3 sequence is 13 residues long. The ends were cut back, 6 bases at V and 0 bases at J, with 6 bases in the middle. As DNA, the CDR3 is TGCAGCGTCCATTTCTCTGGGGCCAACGTCCTGACTTTC. Translating gives CSVHFSGANVLTF.

This chain uses TRBV27 with TRBJ1-1, with D possibly being TRBD1 (6 bases). The CDR3 loop spans 18 amino acids. The germline V gene has CDR1 MNHEY and CDR2 SMNVEV (reference sequence). Trimming stripped 3 bases from V and 6 bases from J, with 26 bases between. The CDR3 spells CASSLGLTHPGGKSEAFF. CDR3 DNA: TGTGCCAGCAGTTTGGGTTTGACTCACCCGGGGGGCAAATCTGAAGCTTTCTTT.

V and J are TRBV28 and TRBJ2-7; 9 bases are shared with TRBD2. Per germline, CDR1 MDHEN and CDR2 SYDVKM. The CDR3 has 14 amino acids. The trim removed 7 bases at V and 3 bases at J, leaving 7 bases unmatched. This CDR3 is CASTVTSGIYEQYF. The CDR3 DNA sequence: TGTGCCAGCACAGTGACTAGCGGAATCTACGAGCAGTACTTC.

V and J are TRBV10-2 and TRBJ2-3, with 11 bases that match TRBD2. The CDR3 covers 14 residues. Germline assignment: CDR1 WSHSY and CDR2 SAAADI. V trimming: 10 bases; J trimming: 4 bases; junction bases outside the gene matches: 7. The CDR3 DNA reads TGCGCCACCCAACTAGCGGGAGCTGCAGATACGCAGTATTTT. This translates into CATQLAGAADTQYF.

The V and J genes are TRBV7-7 and TRBJ2-5, with D tentatively TRBD1 (7 bases). The CDR3 is 15 amino acids. Looked up from germline, CDR1 is SSHAT and CDR2 is FNYEAQ (reference sequence). Deletions cut 2 bases from V and 5 bases from J, with 15 bases between. DNA of the CDR3: TGTGCCAGCAGCTTAAGTAAGGGGGCGGGGGAGACCCAGTACTTC. It codes for CASSLSKGAGETQYF.

V gene TRBV20-1 combines with J gene TRBJ1-1; no clear D gene. The CDR3 runs 10 residues. Germline V gene lookup returns CDR1 DFQATT and CDR2 SNEGSKA (reference sequence). V lost 6 bases and J lost 11, with 13 bases in between. This chain's CDR3 is CSATDGRAFF. In DNA form, the CDR3 reads TGCAGTGCCACGGACGGGAGGGCTTTCTTT.

The CDR3 protein is CASRNLESYEQYF. CDR3 coding DNA: TGTGCCAGCCGCAATCTAGAATCCTACGAGCAGTACTTC. J is TRBJ2-7 and V is TRBV27; D gene unclear. Germline-derived CDR1 and CDR2 are MNHEY and SMNVEV (reference sequence). This CDR3 region has 13 residues. The V gene lost 8 bases and the J gene lost 1 base, with 12 bases spanning the gap.

CDR3 in DNA: TGTGCCAGCAGTCACCAGCGGGAGGGCCAGTCCTACGAGCAGTACTTC. The encoded protein is CASSHQREGQSYEQYF. The chain carries TRBV28 and TRBJ2-7, with TRBD2 identical over 10 bases. V gave up 5 bases and J gave up 1 base; unmatched junction bases: 8. CDR1 is MDHEN, CDR2 SYDVKM, per germline. This CDR3 region has 16 residues.

The J gene is TRBJ2-7, the V gene TRBV6-5, with TRBD1 as a possible D gene (6 bases). CDR3 length: 13 amino acids. CDR1 and CDR2 (germline): MNHEY, SVGAGI. V was trimmed by 6 bases and J by 3 bases, leaving 12 bases between them. CDR3 in DNA: TGTGCCAGCAGCTCACAGGGATACTACGAGCAGTACTTC. It yields the protein CASSSQGYYEQYF.

By share, this clone counts as medium-sized (0.01 to 0.1%). V is TRBV19 and J is TRBJ2-7; 9 nucleotides align to TRBD1. J was trimmed by 6 bases and V by 5 bases; bases with no gene match: 14. The CDR3 contains 16 residues. Germline CDR1 reads LNHDA; CDR2 reads SQIVND (reference sequence). Written as DNA, the CDR3 is TGTGCCAGTAGTGCCCATCTGGGACAGGGATCCCTCGAGCAGTACTTC. Amino acid sequence: CASSAHLGQGSLEQYF.

The chain has TRBV19 and TRBJ2-2; 10 nucleotides agree with TRBD1. Germline lookup yields CDR1 LNHDA and CDR2 SQIVND (reference sequence). The CDR3 covers 15 residues. J gave up 5 bases and V 4 bases, and 4 bases lay outside the gene matches. CDR3 amino acids: CASSRTGGPTGELFF. In DNA form, the CDR3 reads TGTGCCAGTAGTAGGACAGGGGGACCGACCGGGGAGCTGTTTTTT.

This clone was seen only once. The chain links TRBV7-2 to TRBJ2-4; D gene uncertain. The CDR3 sequence is 14 residues long. V was clipped by 1 base and J by 0 bases, with 4 bases between them. CDR1 SGHTA and CDR2 FQGNSA come from the germline V gene. The CDR3 reads CASSLGLAKNIQYF. CDR3 nucleotide sequence: TGTGCCAGCAGCTTAGGGCTAGCCAAAAACATTCAGTACTTC.

This chain connects TRBV28 to TRBJ2-7; D unclear. Trimming removed 2 bases at V and 4 bases at J, with 12 bases between. Germline V gives CDR1 MDHEN, CDR2 SYDVKM. This CDR3 has 14 amino acids. The CDR3 here is CASSLDPQSYEQYF. CDR3 nucleotides: TGTGCCAGCAGTTTAGATCCACAGAGTTACGAGCAGTACTTC.

The chain is built from TRBV3-1 (or the pseudogene TRBV3-2) and TRBJ2-4, with D possibly being TRBD2 (6 bases). There are 15 residues in the CDR3. Trimming cost V 1 base and J 1 base, with 8 bases left between them. Looked up from germline, CDR1 is LGHDT and CDR2 is YNNKEL (reference sequence). CDR3 nucleotide sequence: TGTGCCAGCAGCCAAGCGGGAGTGGCCAAAAACATTCAGTACTTC. Encoded protein: CASSQAGVAKNIQYF.

The chain has TRBV7-8 and TRBJ2-5; TRBD1 might be the D (7 bases). The CDR3 covers 18 residues. Germline assignment: CDR1 SGHVS and CDR2 FQNEAQ. Between the trimmed V and J ends, which lost 2 bases and 5 bases, there was a span of 24 bases. CDR3 in amino acids: CASSLRGRQGRAGETQYF. DNA of the CDR3: TGTGCCAGCAGCTTACGGGGTCGACAGGGCAGGGCGGGGGAGACCCAGTACTTC.

V and J are TRBV5-1 and TRBJ2-2; possible D gene TRBD2, 6 bases. The CDR3 has 15 amino acids. The ends were cut back, 7 bases at V and 0 bases at J, with 13 bases in the middle. Germline-derived CDR1 and CDR2 are SGHRS and YFSETQ. CDR3 protein: CASGRRESNTGELFF. DNA of the CDR3: TGCGCCAGCGGGAGGAGGGAGTCGAACACCGGGGAGCTGTTTTTT.

The chain uses TRBV4-2 and TRBJ2-1; TRBD2 might be the D (5 bases). Trimming removed 1 base at V and 2 bases at J, with 9 bases between. Germline CDR1 and CDR2: LGHNA and YNFKEQ. CDR3 length: 15 residues. Here the CDR3 reads CASSQGQRTYNEQFF. CDR3 nucleotides: TGTGCCAGCAGCCAAGGCCAGCGGACCTACAATGAGCAGTTCTTC.

The rearrangement joins TRBV5-6 to TRBJ2-6; D is unresolved. This CDR3 has 15 residues. V was pared by 6 bases and J by 2 bases, with 12 bases between. CDR1 is SGHDT and CDR2 is YYEEEE in the germline V gene. The CDR3 spells CASTSDGAGANVLTF. CDR3 in DNA: TGTGCCAGCACCTCCGATGGAGCTGGGGCCAACGTCCTGACTTTC.

The gene calls are TRBV19 and TRBJ1-1; 10 bases fit TRBD1. Trimming removed 10 bases from V and 4 bases from J; junction bases left unmatched: 6. The germline gives CDR1 LNHDA, CDR2 SQIVND (reference sequence). This CDR3 comprises 13 residues. The CDR3 nucleotides are TGTGCCACCATGACAGGGGGCCCCACTGAAGCTTTCTTT. Protein sequence: CATMTGGPTEAFF.